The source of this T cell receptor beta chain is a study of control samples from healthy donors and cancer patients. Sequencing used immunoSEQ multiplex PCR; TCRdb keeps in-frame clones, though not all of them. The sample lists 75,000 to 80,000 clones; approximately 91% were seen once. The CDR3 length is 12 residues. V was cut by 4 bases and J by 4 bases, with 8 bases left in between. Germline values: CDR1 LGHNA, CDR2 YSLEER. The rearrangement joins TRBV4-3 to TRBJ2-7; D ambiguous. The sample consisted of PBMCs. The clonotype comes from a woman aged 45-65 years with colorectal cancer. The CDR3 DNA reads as TGCGCCAGCAGCCCTCAGAGATACGAGCAGTACGTC. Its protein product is CASSPQRYEQYV.